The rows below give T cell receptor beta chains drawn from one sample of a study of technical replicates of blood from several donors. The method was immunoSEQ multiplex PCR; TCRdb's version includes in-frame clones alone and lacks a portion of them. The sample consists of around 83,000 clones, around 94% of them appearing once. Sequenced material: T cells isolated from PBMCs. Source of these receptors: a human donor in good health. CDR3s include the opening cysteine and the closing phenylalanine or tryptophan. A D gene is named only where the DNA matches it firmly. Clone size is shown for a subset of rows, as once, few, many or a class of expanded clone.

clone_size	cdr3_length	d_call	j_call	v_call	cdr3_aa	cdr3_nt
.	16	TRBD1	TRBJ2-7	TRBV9	CASSARSGTGYYEQYF	TGTGCCAGCAGCGCAAGATCCGGGACAGGGTACTACGAGCAGTACTTC
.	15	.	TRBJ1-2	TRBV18	CASSPGLEGIDGYTF	TGTGCCAGCTCACCAGGGTTGGAGGGGATAGACGGCTACACCTTC
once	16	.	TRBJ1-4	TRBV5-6	CASSLGGGSSSEKLFF	TGTGCCAGCAGCTTGGGCGGGGGGAGCAGTTCGGAAAAACTGTTTTTT
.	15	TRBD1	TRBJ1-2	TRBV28	CASRTGQGAGGGYTF	TGTGCCAGCAGAACAGGACAGGGGGCTGGGGGTGGCTACACCTTC
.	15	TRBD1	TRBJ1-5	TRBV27	CASSTRQGAGQPQHF	TGTGCCAGCAGTACAAGACAGGGGGCGGGTCAGCCCCAGCATTTT
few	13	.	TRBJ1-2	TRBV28	CASSFPSRYGYTF	TGTGCCAGCAGTTTCCCTTCACGGTATGGCTACACCTTC
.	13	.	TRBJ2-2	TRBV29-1	CSVDGVHTGELFF	TGCAGCGTTGACGGGGTCCACACCGGGGAGCTGTTTTTT
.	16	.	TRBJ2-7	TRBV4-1	CASSQGLQVPPYEQYF	TGCGCCAGCAGCCAAGGGTTACAGGTACCTCCCTACGAGCAGTACTTC
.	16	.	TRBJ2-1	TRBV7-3	CASSFGSTVLLNEQFF	TGTGCCAGCAGCTTCGGTAGTACAGTCTTATTAAATGAGCAGTTCTTC
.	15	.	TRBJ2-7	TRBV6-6	CASSPTGSSFYEQYF	TGTGCCAGCAGCCCCACAGGGTCTTCGTTTTACGAGCAGTACTTC
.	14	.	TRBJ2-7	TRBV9	CASSRWRNTNEQYF	TGTGCCAGCAGCCGGTGGAGAAACACCAACGAGCAGTACTTC
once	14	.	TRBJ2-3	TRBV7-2	CASSLRQGIDTQYF	TGTGCCAGCAGCTTAAGGCAGGGTATCGATACGCAGTATTTT
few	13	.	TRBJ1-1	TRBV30	CAWSVLRDTEAFF	TGTGCCTGGAGTGTACTGAGGGACACTGAAGCTTTCTTT
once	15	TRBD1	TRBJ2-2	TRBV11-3	CASSSRQGPSGELFF	TGTGCCAGCAGCTCCCGACAGGGGCCGAGCGGGGAGCTGTTTTTT
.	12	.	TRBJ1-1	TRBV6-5	CASTGGSTEAFF	TGTGCCAGCACGGGAGGTAGCACTGAAGCTTTCTTT
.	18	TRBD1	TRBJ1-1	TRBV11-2	CASSSLSLIRGTYTEAFF	TGTGCCAGCAGCTCCCTAAGTTTAATCAGGGGGACGTACACTGAAGCTTTCTTT
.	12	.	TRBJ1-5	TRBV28	CASSRTVQPQHF	TGTGCCAGCAGTAGAACAGTTCAGCCCCAGCATTTT
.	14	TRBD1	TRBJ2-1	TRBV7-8	CASFRDRGPNEQFF	TGTGCCAGCTTCCGGGACAGGGGGCCTAATGAGCAGTTCTTC
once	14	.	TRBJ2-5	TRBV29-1	CSAGDGWYQETQYF	TGCAGCGCGGGGGACGGTTGGTACCAAGAGACCCAGTACTTC
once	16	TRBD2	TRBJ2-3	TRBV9	CASSVLAGANTDTQYF	TGTGCCAGCAGCGTCCTAGCGGGAGCAAACACAGATACGCAGTATTTT
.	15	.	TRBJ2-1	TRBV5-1	CASSPSPSSYNEQFF	TGCGCCAGCAGCCCCTCCCCTAGCTCCTACAATGAGCAGTTCTTC
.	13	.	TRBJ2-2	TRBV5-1	CASSLSDTGELFF	TGCGCCAGCAGCTTGTCGGACACCGGGGAGCTGTTTTTT
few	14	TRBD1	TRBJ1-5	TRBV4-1	CASSSGQGNQPQHF	TGCGCCAGCAGCTCGGGACAGGGCAATCAGCCCCAGCATTTT
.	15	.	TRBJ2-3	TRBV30	CAWRALRAGTDTQYF	TGTGCCTGGAGGGCGCTTAGGGCAGGGACAGATACGCAGTATTTT
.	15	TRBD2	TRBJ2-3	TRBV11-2	CASSLTSGRVNTQYF	TGTGCCAGCAGCCTAACCAGCGGGAGAGTGAATACGCAGTATTTT
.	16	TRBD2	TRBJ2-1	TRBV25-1	CASSELGRATYNEQFF	TGTGCCAGCAGTGAATTGGGGAGGGCCACGTACAATGAGCAGTTCTTC
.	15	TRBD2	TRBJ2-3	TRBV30	CAWTLGRDLTDTQYF	TGTGCCTGGACCCTGGGGAGGGACTTGACAGATACGCAGTATTTT
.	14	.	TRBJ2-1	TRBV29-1	CSVGPSLRGNEQFF	TGCAGCGTTGGCCCTAGCCTCAGAGGTAATGAGCAGTTCTTC
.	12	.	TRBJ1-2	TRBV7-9	CASSDRQDPSTF	TGTGCCAGCAGCGACAGACAGGACCCCTCGACCTTC
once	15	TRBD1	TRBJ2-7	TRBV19	CASSIVGQGSSEQYF	TGTGCCAGTAGTATAGTGGGACAGGGCTCGTCCGAGCAGTACTTC
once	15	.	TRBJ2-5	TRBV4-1	CASSQRDFNQETQYF	TGCGCCAGCAGCCAACGCGACTTTAACCAAGAGACCCAGTACTTC
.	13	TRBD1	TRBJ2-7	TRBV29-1	CSVRTGGPYEQYF	TGCAGCGTCCGGACAGGGGGCCCCTACGAGCAGTACTTC
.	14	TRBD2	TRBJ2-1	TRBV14	CASSHETSWWEQFF	TGTGCCAGCAGCCATGAGACTAGCTGGTGGGAGCAGTTCTTC
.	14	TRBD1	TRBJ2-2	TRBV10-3	CAISPQGYPGELFF	TGTGCCATCAGTCCACAGGGGTACCCCGGGGAGCTGTTTTTT
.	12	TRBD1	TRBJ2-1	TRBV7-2	CASSLPGQGQFF	TGTGCCAGCAGCCTACCGGGACAGGGCCAGTTCTTC
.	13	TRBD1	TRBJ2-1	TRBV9	CASSEGTGYEQFF	TGTGCCAGCAGCGAGGGGACAGGGTACGAGCAGTTCTTC
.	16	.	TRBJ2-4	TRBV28	CASTPGISTAKNIQYF	TGTGCCAGCACTCCAGGGATTAGTACTGCCAAAAACATTCAGTACTTC
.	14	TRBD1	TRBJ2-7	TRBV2	CASSGGQATYEQYF	TGTGCCAGCAGTGGGGGACAGGCCACCTACGAGCAGTACTTC
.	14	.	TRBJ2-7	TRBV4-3	CASSHDLGAYEQYF	TGCGCCAGCAGCCATGACTTAGGGGCTTACGAGCAGTACTTC
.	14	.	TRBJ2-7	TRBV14	CASSRAGYFYEQYF	TGTGCCAGCAGCCGAGCGGGCTATTTCTACGAGCAGTACTTC
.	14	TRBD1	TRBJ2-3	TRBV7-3	CASSTGQGTDTQYF	TGTGCCAGCAGTACCGGACAGGGGACAGATACGCAGTATTTT
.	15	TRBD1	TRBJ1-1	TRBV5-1	CASSEHRGSYTEAFF	TGCGCCAGCAGCGAACACAGGGGGTCCTACACTGAAGCTTTCTTT
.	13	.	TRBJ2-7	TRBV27	CASRQGRSYEQYF	TGTGCCAGCAGGCAGGGAAGGTCCTACGAGCAGTACTTC
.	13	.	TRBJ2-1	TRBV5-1	CASSFREIDEQFF	TGCGCCAGCAGCTTCCGGGAGATCGATGAGCAGTTCTTC
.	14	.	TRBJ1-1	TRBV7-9	CASSSGHQNTEAFF	TGTGCCAGCAGCTCCGGACACCAGAACACTGAAGCTTTCTTT
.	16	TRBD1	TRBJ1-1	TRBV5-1	CASSDRDRGMSTEAFF	TGCGCCAGCAGCGATAGGGACAGGGGAATGAGCACTGAAGCTTTCTTT
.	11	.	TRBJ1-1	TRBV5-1	CASSRGEEAFF	TGCGCCAGCAGCCGGGGGGAGGAAGCTTTCTTT
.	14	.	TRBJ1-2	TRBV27	CASSLYPRSYGYTF	TGTGCCAGCAGTTTATATCCCAGATCCTATGGCTACACCTTC
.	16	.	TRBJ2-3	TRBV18	CASSLGGVRELDTQYF	TGTGCCAGCTCACTTGGAGGCGTGCGGGAATTAGATACGCAGTATTTT